This T cell receptor beta chain was sequenced in a study of blood T cell repertoires in COVID-19. About the study: Spain, Italy and the United States supplied samples that represented acute and convalescent COVID-19.

V lost 6 bases to trimming and J lost 4 bases; unmatched junction nucleotides: 9. The CDR3 loop spans 15 amino acids. The germline V gene has CDR1 MNHEY and CDR2 SMNVEV (reference sequence). In the study's own analysis: Reference gene primers were amplified, and this amplification served to estimate nucleated cell counts. The assay was immunoSEQ multiplex PCR, and TCRdb's table has in-frame clones only and misses some. V and J calls and clone size come straight from that table; D and trimming were deduced from the DNA. The sample includes around 120,000 clones, 90% of them seen just once. The chain joins TRBV27 to TRBJ2-7, with 10 bases fitting TRBD1. The clonotype comes from a human donor with active COVID-19. The donor label of this sample is uncertain. Sequencing was performed on peripheral blood. CDR3 loop: CASSQLDRGLYEQYF. CDR3 bases: TGTGCCAGCAGCCAACTTGACAGGGGGCTATACGAGCAGTACTTC.